Listed below are T cell receptor beta chains from one sample, sequenced in a study of shared clonotypes between healthy human individuals. Profiled with immunoSEQ multiplex PCR; TCRdb holds only in-frame clones, not every one. The data contain some 2,400,000 clones, 90% to 96% of them singletons. Material: naive CD4+ T cells sorted from blood. These receptors originate from a young man in good health. The CDR3 runs from the conserved cysteine through the conserved F or W. The order of the fields is J gene, V gene, D gene, clone size, CDR3 DNA, CDR3 protein. The D gene is left open where the match is weak. The listing skips clone size in some rows; elsewhere it reads once, few, many or a size class.

TRBJ1-2	TRBV11-2	-	-	TGTGCCAGCAGCTTAGTTGGGACGGCCTGGAACTATGGCTACACCTTC	CASSLVGTAWNYGYTF
TRBJ1-5	TRBV28	TRBD1	-	TGTGCCAGCAGTCCGGGCCAGGGGGCAGGGCAGCCCCAGCATTTT	CASSPGQGAGQPQHF
TRBJ2-5	TRBV9	TRBD2	-	TGTGCCAGCAGCGTAGGGGGCAAGGGAGCGGGGCAAGAGACCCAGTACTTC	CASSVGGKGAGQETQYF
TRBJ2-1	TRBV5-1	TRBD2	-	TGCGCCAGCAGCTTGGAGGTTAGCGGGAACTACAATGAGCAGTTCTTC	CASSLEVSGNYNEQFF
TRBJ2-2	TRBV6-5	-	-	TGTGCCAGCAGTTACTGGGCCGGGGAGCTGTTTTTT	CASSYWAGELFF
TRBJ1-2	TRBV5-6	-	-	TGTGCCAGCAGCTACCCGGGACTGTCTGGCTACACCTTC	CASSYPGLSGYTF
TRBJ2-3	TRBV18	TRBD2	-	TGTGCCAGCTCACCCCTACTAGCGGGGGGCACAGATACGCAGTATTTT	CASSPLLAGGTDTQYF
TRBJ1-4	TRBV28	-	-	TGTGCCAGCAGTTCGGGCCCGCTTAGGGAAAAACTGTTTTTT	CASSSGPLREKLFF
TRBJ2-7	TRBV5-1	-	-	TGCGCCAGCAGCTCCGGACAGCAGTCCTACGAGCAGTACTTC	CASSSGQQSYEQYF
TRBJ2-7	TRBV10-3	-	-	TGTGCCATCAGTGACCAGTTATACGAGCAGTACTTC	CAISDQLYEQYF
TRBJ2-7	TRBV29-1	-	-	TGCAGCGCCGACTTAGGGTATAACGAGCAGTACTTC	CSADLGYNEQYF
TRBJ1-1	TRBV6-5	-	-	TGTGCCAGCAGTCACGGTTTAATCGGGGGAGTTGAAGCTTTCTTT	CASSHGLIGGVEAFF
TRBJ1-5	TRBV5-1	-	-	TGCGCCAGCAGCTTAGGAAGCAATCAGCCCCAGCATTTT	CASSLGSNQPQHF
TRBJ2-7	TRBV7-2	-	-	TGTGCCAGCCGCGTGGGGTCCCACGAGCAGTACTTC	CASRVGSHEQYF
TRBJ1-5	TRBV5-1	-	-	TGCGCCAGCACCCACCCGGCAGGCGGCAATCAGCCCCAGCATTTT	CASTHPAGGNQPQHF
TRBJ2-1	TRBV6-5	-	-	TGTGCCAGCAAGAAATACAATGAGCAGTTCTTC	CASKKYNEQFF
TRBJ1-5	TRBV21-1	-	-	TGTGCCAGCCAAAATGCGGACCCTGAAAATCAGCCCCAGCATTTT	CASQNADPENQPQHF
TRBJ2-5	TRBV6-1	-	-	TGTGCCAGCGGCTTAAGGGAGACCCAGTACTTC	CASGLRETQYF
TRBJ1-2	TRBV6-5	-	-	TGTGCCAGCAGTAAACCGGGAACCTATGGCTACACCTTC	CASSKPGTYGYTF
TRBJ1-2	TRBV27	-	-	TGTGCCAGCAGTTTTAGGTTTCAAGAGTCTTGGATCCGGAACTATGGCTACACCTTC	CASSFRFQESWIRNYGYTF
TRBJ2-5	TRBV7-8	TRBD1	-	TGTGCCAGCAGCTCCCTACAGGGGGTAGCCGAGACCCAGTACTTC	CASSSLQGVAETQYF
TRBJ2-6	TRBV5-4	-	-	TGTGCCAGCAGAGTCGAGGGATCTGGGGCCAACGTCCTGACTTTC	CASRVEGSGANVLTF
TRBJ2-7	TRBV18	TRBD2	once	TGTGCCAGCTCACCTTCGACTAGCCGGACCTACGAGCAGTACTTC	CASSPSTSRTYEQYF
TRBJ1-1	TRBV7-2	-	-	TGTGCCAGCAGCTTTTCTCAGGGGAACACTGAAGCTTTCTTT	CASSFSQGNTEAFF
TRBJ2-7	TRBV5-4	TRBD1	-	TGTGCCAGCAGCTCAAGACAGAAGGGACAGCTTAGCTCCTACGAGCAGTACTTC	CASSSRQKGQLSSYEQYF
TRBJ2-7	TRBV11-2	-	-	TGTGCCAGCAGCTTAGAGGGACTTTACGAGCAGTACTTC	CASSLEGLYEQYF
TRBJ2-2	TRBV7-2	-	-	TGTGCCAGCAGCCTATGGTCCGGGGAGCTGTTTTTT	CASSLWSGELFF
TRBJ1-5	TRBV7-6	-	-	TGTGCCAGCAGCTCGACCCCTAATCAGCCCCAGCATTTT	CASSSTPNQPQHF
TRBJ1-1	TRBV6-6	TRBD1	-	TGTGCCAGCACCCAACTCCGAACAGGGGACACTGAAGCTTTCTTT	CASTQLRTGDTEAFF
TRBJ2-1	TRBV7-9	-	-	TGTGCCAGCAGCCCTCCTCAGTTCTTC	CASSPPQFF
TRBJ2-7	TRBV30	TRBD2	few	TGTGCCTGGAGTGTTCCGGGACTAGCGTACTTC	CAWSVPGLAYF